This TCR beta chain was profiled in a study of T cells in Graves' hyperthyroidism and ophthalmopathy. Amplified regions were TCR beta CDR3 sequences from RNA transcripts. Initially, a first-round RT-PCR of the TCR CDR3 employed the HTBI primer set. Via MiXCR, TCRdb re-called the multiplex PCR reads, giving one row per CDR3 protein. The sample lists about 290,000 distinct CDR3 sequences, about an eighth occurring once. The CDR3 loop spans 17 amino acids. V lost 6 bases and J lost 0, with 20 bases in between. Germline loops: CDR1 MDHEN, CDR2 SYDVKM. Study-level results: Among clonotypes expanded in thyroid above 0.001, most were also found in blood.

Of note for this clonotype: What it binds is unknown.

The clonotype originates from a woman aged 40 to 55 with Graves' hyperthyroidism. Input material: blood. The chain links TRBV28 to TRBJ2-5; D gene ambiguous. As DNA, the CDR3 is TGTGCCAGCAGCCGTACGATGGAAGTCATGTACCAAGAGACCCAGTACTTC. Amino acids: CASSRTMEVMYQETQYF.